The rows below give T cell receptor beta chains drawn from one sample of a study of blood T cell repertoires in COVID-19. Repertoires were generated with immunoSEQ multiplex PCR, while TCRdb's copy carries only in-frame clones and drops some. The sample holds fewer than 300,000 clones; 87% are singletons and the top ten take about 2.5%. The sequencing input was peripheral blood. All receptors come from a woman aged 50 to 60 with acute or convalescent COVID-19. Both conserved end residues are part of each CDR3. Fields, in order: D gene, clone size, J gene, V gene, CDR3 DNA, CDR3 protein. The D gene is left open where the match is weak. Clone sizes are given selectively: once, few, many, or a class where the clone is expanded.

>.|.|TRBJ2-2|TRBV12-3/TRBV12-4
TGTGCCAGCAGTTTTGGGGAGTCCGGGGAGCTGTTTTTT
CASSFGESGELFF
>TRBD2|.|TRBJ2-1|TRBV6-5
TGTGCCAGCAGTTACCAGCCTACTAGCGACAATGAGCAGTTCTTC
CASSYQPTSDNEQFF
>TRBD1|.|TRBJ2-7|TRBV5-1
TGCGCCAGCAGCTTCGGGACAGGGGCCTACGAGCAGTACTTC
CASSFGTGAYEQYF
>.|.|TRBJ2-3|TRBV5-4
TGTGCCAGCAGCTTGGAGAAGCGGTACACAGATACGCAGTATTTT
CASSLEKRYTDTQYF
>TRBD1|once|TRBJ1-6|TRBV3-1/TRBV3-2
TGTGCCAGCAGCCAAGCTATCAGGGGGGATTCACCCCTCCACTTT
CASSQAIRGDSPLHF
>.|.|TRBJ1-5|TRBV7-8
TGTGCCAGCAGCTTAGAAGGGCAGGGAGGACAGCCCCAGCATTTT
CASSLEGQGGQPQHF
>TRBD1|.|TRBJ2-7|TRBV5-1
TGCGCATCCACACCAGGGGGAACAGGCTCCTACGAGCAGTACTTC
CASTPGGTGSYEQYF
>TRBD2|.|TRBJ2-1|TRBV7-9
TGTGCCAGCAGCCCCTGGGCTAGCGGGATTCGCAATGAGCAGTTCTTC
CASSPWASGIRNEQFF
>TRBD2|once|TRBJ2-7|TRBV6-2/TRBV6-3
TGTGCCAGCAGTTACTTAGCGGGACCTCACTACGAGCAGTACTTC
CASSYLAGPHYEQYF
>.|.|TRBJ2-2|TRBV15
TGTGCCACCAGCAGCCCCAGATCGTCAACCGGGGAGCTGTTTTTT
CATSSPRSSTGELFF
>.|.|TRBJ2-7|TRBV10-3
TGTGCCATCAGTGAGGATCAGTTCTACGAGCAGTACTTC
CAISEDQFYEQYF
>TRBD1|.|TRBJ2-7|TRBV24-1
TGTGCCACCAGTGATCCCCGGGACAGGGGGGGCTACGAGCAGTACTTC
CATSDPRDRGGYEQYF
>TRBD2|once|TRBJ2-3|TRBV3-1/TRBV3-2
TGTGCCAGCAGCCAAGCCCTTAGCGGGAGAAACACAGATACGCAGTATTTT
CASSQALSGRNTDTQYF
>.|.|TRBJ2-6|TRBV18
TGTGCCAGCTCACCATCTAGAGTGTCTGGGGCCAACGTCCTGACTTTC
CASSPSRVSGANVLTF
>TRBD1|.|TRBJ1-2|TRBV6-2/TRBV6-3
TGTGCCAGCAGTTACCCCCGTGGACAGGGATGGGAAGGCTACACCTTC
CASSYPRGQGWEGYTF
>TRBD1|.|TRBJ2-5|TRBV5-1
TGCGCCAGCAGCGGTAACAGGGGGGAAGAGACCCAGTACTTC
CASSGNRGEETQYF
>.|.|TRBJ1-1|TRBV29-1
TGCAGCGTTACAAGGAACACTGAAGCTTTCTTT
CSVTRNTEAFF
>.|once|TRBJ1-3|TRBV5-1
TGCGCCAGCATGGGAGCCTCTGGAAACACCATATATTTT
CASMGASGNTIYF
>TRBD2|.|TRBJ2-7|TRBV27
TGTGCCAGCAACCCTATAGCGGGAGGCTCCTACGAGCAGTACTTC
CASNPIAGGSYEQYF
>TRBD1|.|TRBJ1-5|TRBV10-1
TGCGCCAGTCGGGGATCCGGGACAGGGGGCTTGGACAATCAGCCCCAGCATTTT
CASRGSGTGGLDNQPQHF
>.|.|TRBJ2-4|TRBV27
TGTGCCAGCCCAATTAATCCCAACTATCTCACTTCAGGGTCCCTAGCCAAAAACATTCAGTACTTC
CASPINPNYLTSGSLAKNIQYF
>.|.|TRBJ2-1|TRBV28
TGTGCCACGGAGAGGCGGGAAGAGCAGTTCTTC
CATERREEQFF